Described below is a single T cell receptor beta chain sequence and its context. What it recognizes is unknown. CDR3 length: 14 residues. V shed 1 base and J shed 6 bases, with 13 bases lying between them. CDR1 and CDR2 (germline): SGHRS, YFSETQ. These data belong to a study of CD8 T cells in ankylosing spondylitis. Regarding the study as a whole: Reportedly, disease-linked clones are significantly enriched in ankylosing spondylitis patients' matched synovial fluid.

Making the TCR beta libraries involved quantitative 5'-RACE with molecular barcodes. MiXCR was run by TCRdb on the 5' RACE reads, yielding one entry per CDR3 protein. The data hold 350,000 or so distinct CDR3 sequences, with over 12% observed a single time. The rearrangement links TRBV5-1 to TRBJ1-1; D not resolved. The sequence was obtained from a male donor with ankylosing spondylitis or in good health (not recorded which). The sample comprised blood, either unsorted or a sorted T cell fraction (not recorded which). In DNA form, the CDR3 reads TGCGCCAGCAGCTTGCCGCAGGTCCGGGCTGAAGCTTTCTTT. It codes for CASSLPQVRAEAFF.